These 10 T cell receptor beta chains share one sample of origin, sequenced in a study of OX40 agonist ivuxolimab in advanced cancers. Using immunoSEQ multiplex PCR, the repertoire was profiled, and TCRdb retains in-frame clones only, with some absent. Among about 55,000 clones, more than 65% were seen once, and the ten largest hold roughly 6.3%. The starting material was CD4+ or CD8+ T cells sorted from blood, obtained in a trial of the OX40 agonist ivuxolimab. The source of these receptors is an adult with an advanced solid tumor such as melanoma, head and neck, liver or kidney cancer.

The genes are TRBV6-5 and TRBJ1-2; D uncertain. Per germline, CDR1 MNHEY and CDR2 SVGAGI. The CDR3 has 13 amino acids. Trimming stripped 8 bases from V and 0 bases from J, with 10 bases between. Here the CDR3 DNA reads TGTGCCAGCTCAGGCAGAGCTAACTATGGCTACACCTTC. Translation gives CASSGRANYGYTF.

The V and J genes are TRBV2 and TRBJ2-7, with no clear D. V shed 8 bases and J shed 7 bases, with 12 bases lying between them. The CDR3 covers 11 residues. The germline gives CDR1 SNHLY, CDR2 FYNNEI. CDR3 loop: CASLDGDEQYF. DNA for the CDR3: TGTGCCAGCCTGGATGGGGATGAGCAGTACTTC.

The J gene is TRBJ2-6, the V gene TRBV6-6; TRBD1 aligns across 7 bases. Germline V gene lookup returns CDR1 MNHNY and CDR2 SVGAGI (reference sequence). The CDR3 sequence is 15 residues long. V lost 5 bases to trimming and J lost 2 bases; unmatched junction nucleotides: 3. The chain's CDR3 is CASSPQGAGANVLTF. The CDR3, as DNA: TGTGCCAGCAGTCCTCAGGGGGCTGGGGCCAACGTCCTGACTTTC.

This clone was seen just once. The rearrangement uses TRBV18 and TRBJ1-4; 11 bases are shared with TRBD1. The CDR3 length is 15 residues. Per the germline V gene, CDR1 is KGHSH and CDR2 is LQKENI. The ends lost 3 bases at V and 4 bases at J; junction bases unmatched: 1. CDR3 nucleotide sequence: TGTGCCAGCTCACCGGACAGGGGGCGTAATGAAAAACTGTTTTTT. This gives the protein CASSPDRGRNEKLFF.

CDR3 protein: CASSQDAGAGNTIYF. CDR3 in DNA: TGCGCCAGCAGCCAGGACGCAGGGGCTGGAAACACCATATATTTT. The chain couples TRBV4-3 to TRBJ1-3; D perhaps matches TRBD1 (6 bases). This CDR3 has 15 residues. Trimming took off 3 bases at V and 2 bases at J, with 11 bases between the two ends. The germline CDR1 and CDR2 sequences are LGHNA and YSLEER.

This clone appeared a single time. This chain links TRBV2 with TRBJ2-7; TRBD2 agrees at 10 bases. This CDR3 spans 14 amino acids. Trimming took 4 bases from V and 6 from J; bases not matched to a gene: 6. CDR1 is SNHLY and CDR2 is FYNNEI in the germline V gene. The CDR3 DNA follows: TGTGCCAGCAGTGTCGAGCGGGAGGGAGTCGAGCAGTACTTC. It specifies CASSVEREGVEQYF.

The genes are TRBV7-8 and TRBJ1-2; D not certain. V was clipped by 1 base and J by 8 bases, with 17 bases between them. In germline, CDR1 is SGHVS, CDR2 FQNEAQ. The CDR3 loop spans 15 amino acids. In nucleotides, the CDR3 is TGTGCCAGCAGCTTAGGCGAGGCGCTGACCCGAGGCTACACCTTC. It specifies CASSLGEALTRGYTF.

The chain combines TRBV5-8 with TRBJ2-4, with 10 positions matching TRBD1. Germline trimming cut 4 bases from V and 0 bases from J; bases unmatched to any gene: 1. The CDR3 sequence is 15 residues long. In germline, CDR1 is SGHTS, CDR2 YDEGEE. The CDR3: CASSRDRGAKNIQYF. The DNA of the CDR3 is TGTGCCAGCAGCCGGGACAGGGGAGCCAAAAACATTCAGTACTTC.

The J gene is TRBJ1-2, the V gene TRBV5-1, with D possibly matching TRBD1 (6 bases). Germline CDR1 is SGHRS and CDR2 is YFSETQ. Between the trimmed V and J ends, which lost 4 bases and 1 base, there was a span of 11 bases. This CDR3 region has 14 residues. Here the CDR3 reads CASSPDRLNYGYTF. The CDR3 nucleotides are TGCGCCAGCAGCCCCGACAGGCTTAACTATGGCTACACCTTC.

This CDR3 is CAWSWGLAGGTNEQFF. In DNA form, the CDR3 reads TGTGCCTGGAGTTGGGGGCTAGCGGGAGGGACCAATGAGCAGTTCTTC. The chain carries TRBV30 and TRBJ2-1, with 12 positions matching TRBD2. The CDR3 length is 16 residues. V dropped 2 bases and J dropped 6; count of bases not matched to a gene: 8. The germline V gene encodes CDR1 GTSNPN and CDR2 SVGIG (reference sequence).